This T cell receptor beta chain stems from a study of T-cell reconstitution after alpha-beta-depleted transplantation in children. Looked up from germline, CDR1 is LNHNV and CDR2 is YYDKDF (reference sequence). The CDR3 spans 16 residues. The V gene lost 1 base and the J gene lost 3 bases, with 15 bases spanning the gap. Unique molecular identifiers were incorporated when the TCRbeta library was constructed. TCRdb reanalysed the PCR reads using MiXCR and keeps one entry per CDR3 protein. The sample lists 200,000 to 250,000 distinct CDR3 sequences; under 9.5% were seen once. A few counts support this clonotype.

The sequence was obtained from a human donor who donated a stem cell graft to a child with acute lymphoblastic leukemia. The input for sequencing was PBMCs from the stem cell graft donor, taken from the stem cell graft. The gene calls are TRBV15 and TRBJ2-5, with unresolved D. The CDR3: CATSRVIVGSEETQYF. The CDR3 bases are TGTGCCACCAGCAGAGTAATTGTCGGGTCCGAAGAGACCCAGTACTTC.